These 8 T cell receptor beta chains were sequenced from one sample in a study of T cell responses to AZD1222 COVID-19 vaccine. Only in-frame clones appear in the TCRdb table, and some are missing; sequencing was by immunoSEQ multiplex PCR. The repertoire consists of under 200,000 clones, with approximately 91% occurring once and the leading ten covering approximately 0.98%. The source was peripheral blood, collected on day 0 of AZD1222 vaccination. All receptors derive from an adult in good health.

In this sample, this clone turned up once. V is TRBV28 and J is TRBJ2-3, with 12 positions matching TRBD2. The ends lost 5 bases at V and 2 bases at J; junction bases unmatched: 5. Germline values: CDR1 MDHEN, CDR2 SYDVKM. The CDR3 is 16 amino acids. This CDR3 reads CASSPGLAGPTDTQYF. CDR3 DNA: TGTGCCAGCAGTCCCGGACTAGCGGGGCCCACAGATACGCAGTATTTT.

The chain employs TRBV19 and TRBJ1-1; TRBD1 might be the D (6 bases). The CDR3 sequence is 14 residues long. Trimming cost V 4 bases and J 1 base, with 10 bases left between them. Germline CDR1 and CDR2: LNHDA and SQIVND (reference sequence). CDR3 DNA sequence: TGTGCCAGTAGTAGGACAGCCCCGAACACTGAAGCTTTCTTT. Residues: CASSRTAPNTEAFF.

V is TRBV4-1 and J is TRBJ2-1; TRBD1 is a possible D gene (6 bases). Per germline, CDR1 MGHRA and CDR2 YSYEKL. The CDR3 totals 15 residues. Trimming removed 4 bases from V and 4 bases from J, with 14 bases in between. The CDR3: CASSLEWGLYNEQFF. The CDR3 DNA sequence: TGCGCCAGCAGCCTTGAGTGGGGGCTGTACAATGAGCAGTTCTTC.

The genes are TRBV7-2 and TRBJ1-2; possibly TRBD1 for D (6 bases). Germline V lookup: CDR1 SGHTA, CDR2 FQGNSA. V was trimmed by 5 bases and J by 0 bases, leaving 19 bases between them. There are 17 residues in the CDR3. CDR3 DNA: TGTGCCAGCAGCCCCAACTTAGGGGGGCAACCTAACTATGGCTACACCTTC. Protein sequence: CASSPNLGGQPNYGYTF.

This clone has only a few counts. The chain carries TRBV4-3 and TRBJ1-1, with 9 bases fitting TRBD1. The V gene's germline CDR1 is LGHNA and CDR2 YSLEER. V lost 0 bases and J lost 5; bases outside the gene matches: 7. The CDR3 runs to 16 residues. The CDR3 bases are TGCGCCAGCAGCCAAGAAGAAGGACAGGGGTTGACTGAAGCTTTCTTT. Its translation is CASSQEEGQGLTEAFF.

V is TRBV15 and J is TRBJ1-6; D gene ambiguous. Germline CDR1 LNHNV, CDR2 YYDKDF (reference sequence). The CDR3 consists of 14 residues. V lost 0 bases and J lost 10, with 10 bases in between. CDR3 bases: TGTGCCACCAGCAGAGAGGGCGCTGCGTCACCCCTCCACTTT. As protein: CATSREGAASPLHF.

This chain uses TRBV27 with TRBJ2-7; 7 bases map to TRBD1. This CDR3 region has 16 residues. The germline gives CDR1 MNHEY, CDR2 SMNVEV (reference sequence). V dropped 5 bases and J dropped 3; count of bases not matched to a gene: 13. The CDR3 sequence: CASSTNAQGTVYEQYF. Written as DNA, the CDR3 is TGTGCCAGCAGTACGAACGCACAGGGGACGGTCTACGAGCAGTACTTC.

DNA for the CDR3: TGCGCCAGCAGCCAAGATCTCGCGGGGGGTTCCTACGAGCAGTACTTC. Translation: CASSQDLAGGSYEQYF. V and J are TRBV4-3 and TRBJ2-7; 8 nucleotides agree with TRBD2. This CDR3 is built from 16 residues. Per germline, CDR1 LGHNA and CDR2 YSLEER. The ends lost 0 bases at V and 1 base at J; junction bases unmatched: 5.